This T cell receptor (beta chain) was profiled in a study of early stage breast cancer tumors. At the level of the study: ER+/PR+/HER2- status applied to about 80% of the 16 invasive breast tumors. General study points: Chain pairing and CD4, CD8 or FOXP3 expression were not captured.

Trimming removed 4 bases at V and 5 bases at J, with 14 bases between. The CDR3 sequence is 14 residues long. Germline V gene sequence: CDR1 MGHRA, CDR2 YSYEKL. This clone was found once. Its target is unknown. Each sample had two DNA replicates, 0.5 ug blood or roughly 1.4 ug tissue. The assay was immunoSEQ multiplex PCR, and TCRdb's table has in-frame clones only and misses some. Of 55,000 to 70,000 clones listed, 65% to 85% are singletons. Source material: blood. The TCR sequence derives from a person aged 40 to 50 with breast cancer. This rearrangement joins TRBV4-1 to TRBJ2-5; D may match TRBD1 or TRBD2 (5 bases each). DNA of the CDR3: TGCGCCAGCAGCCCCGGGGCCACCCCGGAGACCCAGTACTTC. Its protein is CASSPGATPETQYF.